Presented here are 21 T cell receptor beta chains from one specimen sequenced in a study of blood T cell repertoires in COVID-19 (TCRdb year 2020). The library was obtained by the immunoSEQ multiplex PCR assay. In its TCRdb copy, this immuneACCESS table keeps in-frame sequences only and misses some clones. Where compared with another copy, unresolved V genes explain less than half of these, and the others have no known cause. This sample gives 220,000 or so clones in total; roughly nine tenths of them show up just once. 0.65% to 0.85% of the sample comes from the top ten. Source material: peripheral blood. These receptors all come from a man in his fifties or sixties with COVID-19, enrolled during active disease.

The rearrangement uses TRBV28 and TRBJ1-1; no reliable D call. This CDR3 comprises 14 residues. V was clipped by 7 bases and J by 1 base, with 13 bases between them. The germline gives CDR1 MDHEN, CDR2 SYDVKM. In DNA, the CDR3 is TGTGCCAGCATCCGCTCCCGACAGAACACTGAAGCTTTCTTT. It is translated as CASIRSRQNTEAFF.

V gene TRBV15 combines with J gene TRBJ1-2; 10 nucleotides align to TRBD1. Germline V CDR1 and CDR2: LNHNV, YYDKDF (reference sequence). J gave up 5 bases and V 3 bases, and 12 bases lay outside the gene matches. This CDR3 region has 17 residues. The CDR3, as DNA: TGTGCCACCAGCAGTTTAGGGGGGACAGGGGCAGGGTATGGCTACACCTTC. This codes for CATSSLGGTGAGYGYTF. The variable domain in full, completed from reference TRBV15 and TRBJ1-2, reads DAMVIQNPRYQVTQFGKPVTLSCSQTLNHNVMYWYQQKSSQAPKLLFHYYDKDFNNEADTPDNFQSRRPNTSFCFLDIRSPGLGDTAMYLCATSSLGGTGAGYGYTFGSGTRLTVV.

With regard to this clone: Additional DNA sequences in this sample encode the identical CDR3. The gene calls are TRBV30 and TRBJ1-5; D is possibly TRBD1 (6 bases). Trimming took off 3 bases at V and 4 bases at J, with 10 bases between the two ends. The germline V gene has CDR1 GTSNPN and CDR2 SVGIG (reference sequence). The CDR3 is 13 amino acids. The CDR3 DNA reads as TGTGCCTGGAGCGTACAGGGTAATCAGCCCCAGCATTTT. Protein product: CAWSVQGNQPQHF.

This chain joins TRBV30 and TRBJ1-2, with D perhaps TRBD1 (6 bases). V lost 3 bases, J lost 4 bases, and 12 bases lay in between. Germline loops: CDR1 GTSNPN, CDR2 SVGIG (reference sequence). There are 13 residues in the CDR3. Here the CDR3 reads CAWRVQGTYGYTF. The CDR3 DNA sequence: TGTGCCTGGAGGGTCCAGGGGACCTATGGCTACACCTTC.

In this sample, this clone turned up once. The chain is built from TRBV19 and TRBJ1-3; D not certain. V was trimmed by 3 bases and J by 0 bases, leaving 6 bases between them. CDR1 is LNHDA, CDR2 SQIVND, per germline (reference sequence). This CDR3 has 14 residues. The CDR3: CASSIAYSGNTIYF. CDR3 bases: TGTGCCAGTAGTATTGCCTACTCTGGAAACACCATATATTTT.

The genes are TRBV10-3 and TRBJ1-1; D unresolved. Trimming removed 3 bases from V and 3 bases from J, with 11 bases in between. Germline CDR1 reads ENHRY; CDR2 reads SYGVKD. The CDR3 is 14 amino acids. The CDR3 reads CAISDGMSDTEAFF. The CDR3, as DNA: TGTGCCATCAGTGACGGTATGAGTGACACTGAAGCTTTCTTT.

The rearrangement uses TRBV5-1 and TRBJ2-3; 8 bases match TRBD2. The CDR3 is 15 residues long. CDR1 is SGHRS and CDR2 is YFSETQ in the germline V gene. Losses at the gene ends were 1 base for V and 1 base for J; bases not matched to a gene: 2. This CDR3 reads CASSLREGGTDTQYF. CDR3 nucleotides: TGCGCCAGCAGCTTGCGGGAGGGCGGCACAGATACGCAGTATTTT.

This clone was seen more than once but under ten times. The chain recombines TRBV6-1 with TRBJ1-5; TRBD1 matches at 7 bases. J gave up 1 base and V 4 bases, and 7 bases lay outside the gene matches. The CDR3 totals 16 residues. Germline CDR1 MNHNS, CDR2 SASEGT. The CDR3 here is CASSVLPGQSNQPQHF. As DNA, the CDR3 is TGTGCCAGCAGTGTCCTTCCGGGACAGAGCAATCAGCCCCAGCATTTT.

This sequence joins TRBV7-2 and TRBJ1-2, with D hard to call. Germline V CDR1 and CDR2: SGHTA, FQGNSA. The V end was cut by 7 bases, the J end by 2 bases, with 17 bases between. This CDR3 is 15 amino acids long. The CDR3 DNA reads TGTGCCAGCACCCCCTTGTTTGAGGCGAACTATGGCTACACCTTC. Its translation: CASTPLFEANYGYTF.

This clone has only a few counts. This chain joins TRBV24-1 and TRBJ2-7, with 9 bases matching TRBD1. The CDR3 is made up of 17 amino acids. J lost 7 bases, V lost 0 bases, and 12 bases had no gene match. CDR1 is KGHDR and CDR2 is SFDVKD in the germline V gene. CDR3: CATSDLSSTGGLGEQYF. The CDR3 region has the DNA TGTGCCACCAGTGATTTGTCCTCGACAGGGGGACTTGGTGAGCAGTACTTC.

The chain is built from TRBV12-3 or TRBV12-4 and TRBJ2-2; D is perhaps TRBD2 (5 bases). This CDR3 has 12 residues. V lost 7 bases and J lost 6, with 9 bases in between. The DNA for the CDR3 is TGTGCCAGCACAGACGGGGCCGGGGAGCTGTTTTTT. Its protein product is CASTDGAGELFF.

This clone was observed a few times. This chain joins TRBV19 and TRBJ2-1, with TRBD2 identical over 10 bases. Trimming at V came to 5 bases and at J to 7 bases, leaving 5 bases not matched to a gene. The CDR3 has 14 residues. Germline V CDR1 and CDR2: LNHDA, SQIVND (reference sequence). The CDR3 nucleotides are TGTGCCAGTAGTGGTACTAGCGGGATGAATGAGCAGTTCTTC. This encodes CASSGTSGMNEQFF.

V usage is TRBV24-1 and J usage is TRBJ2-2; 8 nucleotides align to TRBD1. The CDR3 is 18 residues long. Per the germline V gene, CDR1 is KGHDR and CDR2 is SFDVKD. V lost 4 bases and J lost 1; bases outside the gene matches: 10. The chain's CDR3 is CATSDHPGGVQNTGELFF. The DNA for the CDR3 is TGTGCCACCAGTGACCATCCAGGGGGCGTTCAGAACACCGGGGAGCTGTTTTTT.

The chain links TRBV5-1 to TRBJ2-2, with TRBD1 matching over 7 bases. Germline loops: CDR1 SGHRS, CDR2 YFSETQ. This CDR3 contains 14 residues. V dropped 5 bases and J dropped 5; count of bases not matched to a gene: 6. As DNA, the CDR3 is TGCGCCAGCAGAGGGGGCCCTTCTACCGGGGAGCTGTTTTTT. Translation gives CASRGGPSTGELFF.

The chain uses TRBV2 and TRBJ2-3, with TRBD2 identical over 9 bases. The CDR3 is 14 residues long. Germline lookup yields CDR1 SNHLY and CDR2 FYNNEI. V shed 7 bases and J 0 bases; nucleotides not matched to a gene: 2. This CDR3 reads CASKLAGSTDTQYF. As DNA, the CDR3 is TGTGCCAGCAAACTAGCGGGTAGCACAGATACGCAGTATTTT.

The rearrangement links TRBV19 to TRBJ1-2; 7 nucleotides match TRBD1. CDR3 length: 13 residues. The junction had 4 bases not matched to a gene; V was cut back by 6 bases and J by 3 bases. Per the germline V gene, CDR1 is LNHDA and CDR2 is SQIVND (reference sequence). DNA of the CDR3: TGTGCCAGTAGCTACACAGGGGACTATGGCTACACCTTC. Translating gives CASSYTGDYGYTF.

The sample holds one count of this clone. The J gene is TRBJ2-5, the V gene TRBV6-5; 7 bases align to TRBD1. Germline V CDR1 and CDR2: MNHEY, SVGAGI. The CDR3 has 14 amino acids. V shed 6 bases, J shed 3 bases, and the junction held 7 bases outside the gene matches. DNA for the CDR3: TGTGCCAGCAGAGACGGGACAGCTGAAGAGACCCAGTACTTC. It yields the protein CASRDGTAEETQYF.

The CDR3 DNA follows: TGTGCCAGTAGTATGCGGGTGACAGGGTATTCGAAAGACTATGGCTACACCTTC. This translates into CASSMRVTGYSKDYGYTF. V and J are TRBV19 and TRBJ1-2; 7 nucleotides match TRBD1. Germline V gene data show CDR1 as LNHDA and CDR2 as SQIVND (reference sequence). The CDR3 totals 18 residues. With 3 bases clipped from V and 3 bases from J, the junction kept 16 bases outside the gene matches.

The chain is built from TRBV11-2 and TRBJ2-7, with D perhaps TRBD2 (5 bases). The CDR3 extends over 14 amino acids. Germline CDR1 and CDR2: SGHAT and FQNNGV. Trimming took 3 bases from V and 1 from J, leaving 10 bases between them. Here the CDR3 reads CASSLTGLSYEQYF. DNA for the CDR3: TGTGCCAGCAGCTTGACCGGACTGTCCTACGAGCAGTACTTC.

The chain joins TRBV27 to TRBJ2-2; 10 bases fit TRBD1. Germline V CDR1 and CDR2: MNHEY, SMNVEV (reference sequence). The ends lost 6 bases at V and 3 bases at J; junction bases unmatched: 7. There are 16 residues in the CDR3. The CDR3 protein is CASRQRQGAYTGELFF. In DNA form, the CDR3 reads TGTGCCAGCAGACAACGACAGGGGGCATACACCGGGGAGCTGTTTTTT.

The V and J genes are TRBV10-1 and TRBJ1-1; D not resolved. Germline CDR1 and CDR2: WNHNN and SYGVQD (reference sequence). The CDR3 totals 16 residues. V was trimmed by 0 bases and J by 0 bases, leaving 11 bases between them. The CDR3: CASSESRDFLNTEAFF. The DNA for the CDR3 is TGCGCCAGCAGTGAGTCGAGGGATTTTCTGAACACTGAAGCTTTCTTT.